The rows below give T cell receptor beta chains drawn from one sample of a study of a mutant IDH1 vaccine in newly diagnosed glioma. No antigen is known for these receptors. The assay was immunoSEQ multiplex PCR, and TCRdb's table has in-frame clones only and misses some. The sample includes about 50,000 clones, around four fifths of them seen just once. This material consisted of PBMCs, taken from a glioma patient whose treatment included an IDH1 peptide vaccine. The receptors derive from a man aged 45-65 years with glioma. The CDR3 runs from the conserved cysteine through the conserved F or W. The D gene is left open where the match is weak. Clone size is shown for a subset of rows, as once, few, many or a class of expanded clone.

V	size	J	D	DNA	CDR3
TRBV5-4	NA	TRBJ2-2	TRBD1	TGTGCCAGCAGCTTTTGGACAGGGCTGAACACCGGAGAGCTGTTTTTT	CASSFWTGLNTGELFF
TRBV11-2	few	TRBJ1-6	NA	TGTGCCAGCAGCCTGGGACGCCTAAGGTCTAATTCACCCCTCCACTTT	CASSLGRLRSNSPLHF
TRBV7-2	NA	TRBJ1-5	NA	TGTGCCAGCAGCCCCGGACAGAGAAATCAGCCCCAGCATTTT	CASSPGQRNQPQHF
TRBV30	NA	TRBJ2-3	NA	TGTGCCTGGGCCGGGCCCGGGACTTCCACAGATACGCAGTATTTT	CAWAGPGTSTDTQYF
TRBV29-1	NA	TRBJ2-1	NA	TGCAGCGGCAGCTTGAGCTCCTACAATGAGCAGTTCTTC	CSGSLSSYNEQFF
TRBV5-4	NA	TRBJ1-2	NA	TGTGCCAGCAGCTCACTCCCTCAGGGACGCTATGGCTACACCTTC	CASSSLPQGRYGYTF
TRBV5-1	NA	TRBJ2-7	NA	TGCGCCAGCAGGGCCTATGGCTCCACATACGAGCAGTACTTC	CASRAYGSTYEQYF
TRBV28	NA	TRBJ1-2	NA	TGTGCCAGCAGTTGGGACGAAGGCTACACCTTC	CASSWDEGYTF
TRBV5-6	once	TRBJ1-3	NA	TGTGCCAGCAGCCTAGCAGGGACACGAACTGGAAACACCATATATTTT	CASSLAGTRTGNTIYF
TRBV6-1	NA	TRBJ1-1	NA	TGTGCCAGCAGTGAAGCTAGGATTATGAACACTGAAGCTTTCTTT	CASSEARIMNTEAFF
TRBV2	NA	TRBJ2-1	TRBD2	TGTGCCAGCAGCCGACTAGCGGGCCGCAATGAGCAGTTCTTC	CASSRLAGRNEQFF
TRBV5-4	NA	TRBJ1-6	TRBD1	TGTGCCAGCAGCTTGGACAGGGGGAGGGATTCACCCCTCCACTTT	CASSLDRGRDSPLHF
TRBV4-1	NA	TRBJ1-2	TRBD1	TGCGCCAGCAGCCAAGGACAGGGTGCTAACTATGGCTACACCTTC	CASSQGQGANYGYTF
TRBV6-1	once	TRBJ2-1	NA	TGTGCCAGCAGGGCTCGCTCCTACAATGAGCAGTTCTTC	CASRARSYNEQFF
TRBV10-1	NA	TRBJ1-3	TRBD1	TGCGCCAGCAGCCGAGGGACAGGAGGAAACACCATATATTTT	CASSRGTGGNTIYF
TRBV5-1	NA	TRBJ2-5	NA	TGCGCCAGCAGCTTGGGCGCGGGGAGACAAGAGACCCAGTACTTC	CASSLGAGRQETQYF
TRBV11-2	NA	TRBJ2-7	NA	TGTGCCAGCAGCTTAGCGGGGGGCGGGTGGTCGGGGAACGAGCAGTACTTC	CASSLAGGGWSGNEQYF
TRBV15	few	TRBJ2-5	NA	TGTGCCACCAGCGGTCAACAGGATCAAGAGACCCAGTACTTC	CATSGQQDQETQYF
TRBV2	NA	TRBJ2-7	NA	TGTGCCAGCAGTGAAGGGGCCCTCACCTACGAGCAGTACTTC	CASSEGALTYEQYF
TRBV25-1	NA	TRBJ2-7	NA	TGTGCCAGCAGTCCTACGGGGGCCGGGTTGGGGGGCGAGCAGTACTTC	CASSPTGAGLGGEQYF
TRBV18	NA	TRBJ1-4	NA	TGTGCCAGCTCACCACAGGGAGCAACTAATGAAAAACTGTTTTTT	CASSPQGATNEKLFF
TRBV9	few	TRBJ2-2	NA	TGTGCCAGCAGCGTCTCACCCGGGACATTGGAGCTGTTTTTT	CASSVSPGTLELFF
TRBV11-3	NA	TRBJ2-2	NA	TGTGCCAGCAGCAAGGGCCCCGGGGAGCTGTTTTTT	CASSKGPGELFF
TRBV5-6	NA	TRBJ1-5	NA	TGTGCCAGCAGCACGCGACAGGTTTACAATCAGCCCCAGCATTTT	CASSTRQVYNQPQHF
TRBV7-9	NA	TRBJ2-5	TRBD2	TGTGCCAGCAGCTTAAGGGCGGGGGGACGGGAGACCCAGTACTTC	CASSLRAGGRETQYF
TRBV10-2	NA	TRBJ1-1	NA	TGCGCCAGCAGTTCCGGCAGGGGCACTGAAGCTTTCTTT	CASSSGRGTEAFF
TRBV30	NA	TRBJ2-5	NA	TGTGCCTGGAGTGGGCACCGGGACACACAGACCCAGTACTTC	CAWSGHRDTQTQYF
TRBV4-2	NA	TRBJ1-4	NA	TGTGCCAGCAGTTACCGGGACGGTAATGAAAAACTGTTTTTT	CASSYRDGNEKLFF
TRBV6-6	NA	TRBJ2-7	TRBD1	TGTGCCAGCAACGGACAGGGGGTTTACGAGCAGTACTTC	CASNGQGVYEQYF
TRBV19	NA	TRBJ1-2	TRBD1	TGTGCCAGTAGTAAGGTCTGGGACAGGGTGGACTATGGCTACACCTTC	CASSKVWDRVDYGYTF
TRBV7-2	NA	TRBJ1-1	NA	TGTGCCAGCAGCCCCTCGACAGCCAACACTGAAGCTTTCTTT	CASSPSTANTEAFF
TRBV5-1	NA	TRBJ2-1	NA	TGCGCCAGCAGCTTGGTAGGGGGGGGCCTCTACAATGAGCAGTTCTTC	CASSLVGGGLYNEQFF
TRBV5-8	NA	TRBJ1-4	TRBD1	TGTGCCAGCAGCCTATCCGGGACAGGGGTCGAAAAACTGTTTTTT	CASSLSGTGVEKLFF
TRBV30	NA	TRBJ2-4	NA	TGTGCCTGGAGTGTTTACGGGTCCAGGGCCAAAAACATTCAGTACTTC	CAWSVYGSRAKNIQYF
TRBV28	NA	TRBJ2-7	TRBD1	TGTGCCAGCAGTTTATTGGAGACAGGGGGCCTCTCCTACGAGCAGTACTTC	CASSLLETGGLSYEQYF
TRBV7-3	NA	TRBJ1-2	NA	TGTGCCAGCAGCTTAAACCCGACAGGCCCCTATGGCTACACCTTC	CASSLNPTGPYGYTF
TRBV5-6	NA	TRBJ1-1	NA	TGTGCCAGCAGCCCCCCCTTGGGCACTGAAGCTTTCTTT	CASSPPLGTEAFF
TRBV7-3	once	TRBJ1-2	TRBD1	TGTGCCAGCAGCTTGATTGACAGGGCGGCGAACTATGGCTACACCTTC	CASSLIDRAANYGYTF
TRBV4-3	NA	TRBJ2-7	TRBD2	TGCGCCAGCAGCCAAGATTGGACTAGCGGGGGTAACGAGCAGTACTTC	CASSQDWTSGGNEQYF
TRBV7-2	NA	TRBJ1-1	NA	TGTGCCAGCAGCTTGGACGGTTCCATGAACACTGAAGCTTTCTTT	CASSLDGSMNTEAFF
TRBV5-5	NA	TRBJ2-2	NA	TGTGCCAGTTCTACCCATAGGGAGGGGGAGCTGTTTTTT	CASSTHREGELFF
TRBV6-5	NA	TRBJ1-6	TRBD1	TGTGCCAGCAGATACCAACAGGGGTACAATTCACCCCTCCACTTT	CASRYQQGYNSPLHF
TRBV30	NA	TRBJ1-2	TRBD1	TGTGCCTGGACTAGGACAGGGAACTATGGCTACACCTTC	CAWTRTGNYGYTF
TRBV30	NA	TRBJ1-5	TRBD1	TGTGCCTGGAGTTCTGGACAGGGCGGTCAGCCCCAGCATTTT	CAWSSGQGGQPQHF
TRBV7-2	NA	TRBJ2-5	NA	TGTGCCAGCAGCTTAGCGGCCCGCAGGCAAGAGACCCAGTACTTC	CASSLAARRQETQYF
TRBV11-1	once	TRBJ1-2	NA	TGTGCCAGCAGCTTTAATCGGCAATCCGATGGCTACACCTTC	CASSFNRQSDGYTF